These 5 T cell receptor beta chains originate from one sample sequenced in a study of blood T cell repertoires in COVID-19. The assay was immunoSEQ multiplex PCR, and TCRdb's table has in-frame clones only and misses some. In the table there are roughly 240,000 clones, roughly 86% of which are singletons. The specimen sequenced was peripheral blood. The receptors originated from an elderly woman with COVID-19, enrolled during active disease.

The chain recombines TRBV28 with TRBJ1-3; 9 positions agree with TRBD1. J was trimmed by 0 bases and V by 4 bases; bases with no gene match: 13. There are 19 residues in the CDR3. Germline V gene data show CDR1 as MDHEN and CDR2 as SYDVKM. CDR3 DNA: TGTGCCAGCAGTTCCCGGACAGGGGAGTCAAAACTCTCTGGAAACACCATATATTTT. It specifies CASSSRTGESKLSGNTIYF.

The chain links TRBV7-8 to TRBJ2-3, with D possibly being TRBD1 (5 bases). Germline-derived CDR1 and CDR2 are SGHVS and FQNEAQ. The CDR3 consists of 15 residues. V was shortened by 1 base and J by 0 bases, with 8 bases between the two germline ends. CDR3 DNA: TGTGCCAGCAGCTTAGGTCCAGGGAGCACAGATACGCAGTATTTT. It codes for CASSLGPGSTDTQYF. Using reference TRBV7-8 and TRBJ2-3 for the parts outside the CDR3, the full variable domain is GAGVSQSPRYKVAKRGQDVALRCDPISGHVSLFWYQQALGQGPEFLTYFQNEAQLDKSGLPSDRFFAERPEGSVSTLKIQRTQQEDSAVYLCASSLGPGSTDTQYFGPGTRLTVL.

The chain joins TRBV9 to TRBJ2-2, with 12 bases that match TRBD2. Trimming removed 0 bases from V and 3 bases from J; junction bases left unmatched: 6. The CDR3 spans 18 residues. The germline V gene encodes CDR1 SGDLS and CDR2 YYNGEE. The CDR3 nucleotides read TGTGCCAGCAGCGTAGTAACTAGCGGGGGGTTGTACACCGGGGAGCTGTTTTTT. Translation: CASSVVTSGGLYTGELFF.

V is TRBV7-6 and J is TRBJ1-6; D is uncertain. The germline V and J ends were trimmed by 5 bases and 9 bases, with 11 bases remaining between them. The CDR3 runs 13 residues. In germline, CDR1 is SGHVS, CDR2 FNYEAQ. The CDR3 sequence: CASSPSLASPLHF. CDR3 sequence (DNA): TGTGCCAGCAGCCCGAGCCTCGCTTCACCCCTCCACTTT.

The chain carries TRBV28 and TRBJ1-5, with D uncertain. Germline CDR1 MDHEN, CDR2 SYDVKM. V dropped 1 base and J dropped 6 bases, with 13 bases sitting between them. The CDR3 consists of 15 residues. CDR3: CASSLFGVLGQPQHF. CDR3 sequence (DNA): TGTGCCAGCAGTTTATTCGGGGTGCTCGGTCAGCCCCAGCATTTT.